Below, 6 T cell receptor beta chains from the same sample are listed, as sequenced in a study of cytomegalovirus exposure and HLA in healthy donors. The primer mix had 60 Vbeta and 13 Jbeta primers. The data were produced by immunoSEQ multiplex PCR, yet TCRdb's version contains in-frame clones alone and is incomplete. Counted here are about 160,000 clones, approximately 80% occurring once; the ten biggest clones make up 4.5%. Sequenced input: PBMCs. Receptors originate from a woman aged 45-59 years in good health and CMV-seropositive.

V is TRBV10-3 and J is TRBJ1-1; 9 nucleotides agree with TRBD1. Trimming cost V 10 bases and J 7 bases; bases outside gene matches: 7. CDR1 is ENHRY and CDR2 is SYGVKD in the germline V gene. The CDR3 runs 12 residues. In nucleotides, the CDR3 is TGTGCCAGCAGACCGGACAGGGGTGAAGCTTTCTTT. Amino acid sequence: CASRPDRGEAFF.

The V and J genes are TRBV7-9 and TRBJ2-7; 9 bases fit TRBD1. This CDR3 is built from 15 residues. V was clipped by 7 bases and J by 5 bases; unmatched bases: 12. The V gene's germline CDR1 is SEHNR and CDR2 FQNEAQ (reference sequence). CDR3 nucleotide sequence: TGTGCCAGCATGAGTTCCTGGACAGGGGAGAACGAGCAGTACTTC. Translating gives CASMSSWTGENEQYF.

Worth noting for this clone: Relative to the germline gene, one junction end is altered; a read error may explain this. The V and J genes are TRBV7-9 and TRBJ1-4, with a possible D match to TRBD1 (5 bases). Germline-derived CDR1 and CDR2 are SEHNR and FQNEAQ (reference sequence). CDR3 length: 16 amino acids. CDR3 in amino acids: CSSSWDGGTANEKLFF. The CDR3 bases are TGTTCCAGCAGCTGGGACGGCGGGACGGCTAATGAAAAACTGTTTTTT.

The chain links TRBV28 to TRBJ1-1; D is perhaps TRBD1 (6 bases). V was pared by 3 bases and J by 4 bases, with 12 bases between. Germline assignment: CDR1 MDHEN and CDR2 SYDVKM. The CDR3 has 14 amino acids. The CDR3 loop is CASSFPLTGTEAFF. The CDR3 DNA is TGTGCCAGCAGTTTCCCTCTGACAGGCACTGAAGCTTTCTTT.

The chain recombines TRBV7-3 with TRBJ2-3; 12 nucleotides match TRBD1. Germline values: CDR1 SGHTA, CDR2 FQGTGA. V was pared by 2 bases and J by 1 base, with 1 base of the junction left unmatched. CDR3 length: 16 residues. The CDR3 protein is CASSLGTGGGTDTQYF. The CDR3, as DNA: TGTGCCAGCAGCTTAGGGACAGGGGGCGGCACAGATACGCAGTATTTT.

The V gene is TRBV7-9, the J gene TRBJ1-2; no firm D call. CDR1 SEHNR and CDR2 FQNEAQ come from the germline V gene (reference sequence). Trimming stripped 5 bases from V and 4 bases from J, with 20 bases between. This CDR3 region has 16 residues. In DNA, the CDR3 is TGTGCCAGCAGCCAACTTCTAGCAGATAGGATCTATGGCTACACCTTC. Translation: CASSQLLADRIYGYTF.